Shown below are 17 T cell receptor beta chains from a single sample sequenced in a study of OX40 agonist ivuxolimab in advanced cancers. Assay: immunoSEQ multiplex PCR; the TCRdb copy retains only in-frame clones and omits some. There are over 40,000 clones in the sample; 87% occur only once, and 13% to 15% lies in the top ten. The material was CD4+ or CD8+ T cells sorted from blood, obtained in a trial of the OX40 agonist ivuxolimab. These receptor sequences come from an adult with an advanced solid tumor such as melanoma, head and neck, liver or kidney cancer.

This chain joins TRBV9 and TRBJ2-1, with 8 bases aligning to TRBD2. This CDR3 is built from 13 residues. Germline values: CDR1 SGDLS, CDR2 YYNGEE. J was trimmed by 12 bases and V by 2 bases; bases with no gene match: 7. The CDR3 coding sequence is TGTGCCAGCAGCGTCGAGACGGGAGGGCCGCAGTTCTTC. This encodes CASSVETGGPQFF.

V and J are TRBV4-1 and TRBJ1-1; TRBD1 matches at 7 bases. Per the germline V gene, CDR1 is MGHRA and CDR2 is YSYEKL. CDR3 size: 16 residues. Losses at the gene ends were 1 base for V and 1 base for J; bases not matched to a gene: 6. This CDR3 is CASSQVNRGGNTEAFF. The CDR3 bases are TGCGCCAGCAGCCAAGTGAACAGGGGTGGGAACACTGAAGCTTTCTTT.

In this sample, this clone turned up a few times. V is TRBV6-1 and J is TRBJ2-3; 9 bases are shared with TRBD2. The CDR3 runs 17 residues. V trimming: 1 base; J trimming: 0 bases; junction bases outside the gene matches: 5. Germline loops: CDR1 MNHNS, CDR2 SASEGT. DNA of the CDR3: TGTGCCAGCAGTGAAGAGGGACTAGCAGCTAGCACAGATACGCAGTATTTT. Translated: CASSEEGLAASTDTQYF.

The chain employs TRBV28 and TRBJ2-1; TRBD1 is a possible D gene (5 bases). The CDR3 length is 14 residues. CDR1 and CDR2 from the germline V gene are MDHEN and SYDVKM. V was shortened by 1 base and J by 7 bases, with 11 bases between the two germline ends. The CDR3 region is CASSLFGKGNEQFF. In nucleotides, the CDR3 is TGTGCCAGCAGTTTATTCGGAAAGGGGAATGAGCAGTTCTTC.

Comment on this clone: The junction and the germline gene differ at one end; a read error may be behind it. The CDR3 nucleotides read TGTGCCAGCAGCTCGAATCGGGACAGGGGGATAAGCTACACCTTC. It encodes CASSSNRDRGISYTF. The gene calls are TRBV5-3 and TRBJ1-2, with 11 bases identical to TRBD1. TRBV5-3 is marked as an open reading frame, function uncertain. The CDR3 runs to 15 residues.

The chain combines TRBV7-9 with TRBJ1-2; unclear D gene. V lost 0 bases and J lost 5, with 4 bases in between. Germline V gene lookup returns CDR1 SEHNR and CDR2 FQNEAQ (reference sequence). This CDR3 is built from 12 residues. The CDR3 loop reads CASSLAGYGYTF. The CDR3, as DNA: TGTGCCAGCAGCTTAGCGGGTTATGGCTACACCTTC.

The chain carries TRBV11-2 and TRBJ2-1; D is ambiguous. Germline V gene sequence: CDR1 SGHAT, CDR2 FQNNGV. The CDR3 has 14 amino acids. The V end lost 4 bases, the J end lost 2 bases, and 9 bases lay between the germline ends. Here the CDR3 reads CASSSLAPYNEQFF. In DNA, the CDR3 is TGTGCCAGCAGCTCTTTAGCCCCCTACAATGAGCAGTTCTTC.

This chain joins TRBV7-3 and TRBJ2-3; perhaps TRBD2 as D (5 bases). CDR3 length: 15 amino acids. Trimming left V 6 bases short and J 2 bases short, with 15 bases between. The V gene's germline CDR1 is SGHTA and CDR2 FQGTGA. The CDR3 coding sequence is TGTGCCAGCAGAAAAAATCCGCTAGCCACAGATACGCAGTATTTT. Translating it yields CASRKNPLATDTQYF.

V usage is TRBV7-9 and J usage is TRBJ1-2; D is unclear. The CDR3 runs to 13 residues. Deletions cut 5 bases from V and 5 bases from J, with 12 bases between. CDR1 is SEHNR and CDR2 is FQNEAQ in the germline V gene (reference sequence). CDR3 in DNA: TGTGCCAGCAGCCCTGACGGGGAATATGGCTACACCTTC. It translates to CASSPDGEYGYTF. Full variable domain (remainder filled in from reference TRBV7-9 and TRBJ1-2): DTGVSQNPRHKITKRGQNVTFRCDPISEHNRLYWYRQTLGQGPEFLTYFQNEAQLEKSRLLSDRFSAERPKGSFSTLEIQRTEQGDSAMYLCASSPDGEYGYTFGSGTRLTVV.

J is TRBJ2-5 and V is TRBV7-6, with no clear D. The CDR3 extends over 14 amino acids. Germline V gene data show CDR1 as SGHVS and CDR2 as FNYEAQ. The V gene lost 3 bases and the J gene lost 1 base, with 9 bases spanning the gap. CDR3 in amino acids: CASSLQDLQETQYF. DNA of the CDR3: TGTGCCAGCAGCTTGCAGGACCTCCAAGAGACCCAGTACTTC.

This rearrangement joins TRBV7-2 to TRBJ1-6, with D possibly being TRBD1 (5 bases). V gave up 3 bases and J gave up 18 bases, with 15 bases separating them. Germline loops: CDR1 SGHTA, CDR2 FQGNSA. The CDR3 consists of 12 residues. CDR3 in amino acids: CASSFSGTQSHF. DNA for the CDR3: TGTGCCAGCAGCTTCTCCGGGACCCAAAGCCACTTT.

This chain joins TRBV19 and TRBJ1-1; D ambiguous. The CDR3 consists of 13 residues. V was trimmed by 5 bases and J by 6 bases, leaving 13 bases between them. Germline CDR1 reads LNHDA; CDR2 reads SQIVND (reference sequence). The CDR3 reads CASSPQVISEAFF. CDR3 in DNA: TGTGCCAGTAGTCCCCAGGTTATTTCTGAAGCTTTCTTT.

V is TRBV29-1 and J is TRBJ2-1; 8 bases line up with TRBD2. CDR3 length: 16 residues. The germline V gene has CDR1 SQVTM and CDR2 ANQGSEA. The ends lost 4 bases at V and 9 bases at J; junction bases unmatched: 17. The CDR3 DNA reads TGCAGCGTTGTTTTTAGTGGCTGGGGACTAGTGGGTGAGCAGTTCTTC. Translation: CSVVFSGWGLVGEQFF.

This rearrangement joins TRBV30 to TRBJ2-7; D is uncertain. The CDR3 covers 11 residues. V lost 6 bases to trimming and J lost 7 bases, with 13 bases between them. CDR1 and CDR2 (germline): GTSNPN, SVGIG (reference sequence). The DNA of the CDR3 is TGTGCCTGCGCCAGGTGCTGGGAGCAGTACTTC. Its translation is CACARCWEQYF. The complete variable domain, with remaining parts taken from reference TRBV30 and TRBJ2-7, reads SQTIHQWPATLVQPVGSPLSLECTVEGTSNPNLYWYRQAAGRGLQLLFYSVGIGQISSEVPQNLSASRPQDRQFILSSKKLLLSDSGFYLCACARCWEQYFGPGTRLTVT.

The chain couples TRBV5-1 to TRBJ2-2; D not certain. This CDR3 comprises 15 residues. The germline gives CDR1 SGHRS, CDR2 YFSETQ. V was trimmed by 0 bases and J by 8 bases, leaving 14 bases between them. In nucleotides, the CDR3 is TGCGCCAGCAGCTTGGCCGAAAGGTGGCGGGGGGAGCTGTTTTTT. Its translation is CASSLAERWRGELFF.

V usage is TRBV5-1 and J usage is TRBJ1-1; 7 nucleotides agree with TRBD1. The V segment lost 3 bases and the J segment 5 bases; nucleotides outside the gene matches: 19. Germline V gene data show CDR1 as SGHRS and CDR2 as YFSETQ. The CDR3 is 18 amino acids. CDR3 nucleotides: TGCGCCAGCAGCTCGGATGACAGGGCGCCAGTGGGGACAACTGAAGCTTTCTTT. It codes for CASSSDDRAPVGTTEAFF.

The J gene is TRBJ1-5, the V gene TRBV6-6; 9 nucleotides match TRBD1. The CDR3 has 14 residues. Trimming took 5 bases from V and 6 from J; bases not matched to a gene: 5. CDR1 and CDR2 (germline): MNHNY, SVGAGI (reference sequence). The CDR3 coding sequence is TGTGCCAGCAGTAGTACAGGGGGCGGTCAGCCCCAGCATTTT. Protein: CASSSTGGGQPQHF.